A single sample is the source of the 8 T cell receptor beta chains below, sequenced in a study of cytomegalovirus exposure and HLA in healthy donors. PCR was performed using 60 Vbeta and 13 Jbeta primers. The repertoire was sequenced with immunoSEQ multiplex PCR; TCRdb's copy has only in-frame clones and lacks some. This sample has around 150,000 clones, with 77% found just once. The sample consisted of PBMCs. These receptors all come from a woman aged 40 to 50 in good health and CMV-seropositive.

The gene calls are TRBV18 and TRBJ1-3; D might be TRBD1 (6 bases). The V gene's germline CDR1 is KGHSH and CDR2 LQKENI. Trimming took 3 bases from V and 4 from J, leaving 7 bases between them. CDR3 length: 13 residues. DNA for the CDR3: TGTGCCAGCTCACCGGACAGCGGAAACACCATATATTTT. It specifies CASSPDSGNTIYF.

This clone was counted a few times. The chain uses TRBV6-1 and TRBJ1-1; maybe TRBD1 (5 bases). V lost 5 bases and J 4 bases, leaving 17 bases between the germline ends. Germline lookup yields CDR1 MNHNS and CDR2 SASEGT. The CDR3 spans 15 residues. CDR3 in amino acids: CASSSAHGGGTEAFF. The CDR3 DNA is TGTGCCAGCAGTTCCGCCCATGGGGGGGGCACTGAAGCTTTCTTT.

The chain employs TRBV4-2 and TRBJ1-1; 8 nucleotides agree with TRBD1. V was clipped by 2 bases and J by 1 base; unmatched bases: 3. Germline V gene sequence: CDR1 LGHNA, CDR2 YNFKEQ. The CDR3 runs to 15 residues. The CDR3 DNA reads TGTGCCAGCAGCCAAACGGGACAGGCGAACACTGAAGCTTTCTTT. As protein: CASSQTGQANTEAFF.

The chain combines TRBV20-1 with TRBJ1-2; D unresolved. Germline CDR1 DFQATT, CDR2 SNEGSKA (reference sequence). V shed 2 bases and J shed 7 bases, with 5 bases lying between them. The CDR3 consists of 10 residues. This chain's CDR3 is CSARSSGYTF. The CDR3 DNA follows: TGCAGTGCTAGATCCTCTGGCTACACCTTC.

The chain links TRBV7-2 to TRBJ2-3; D gene unclear. Trimming removed 5 bases at V and 0 bases at J, with 12 bases between. The CDR3 length is 15 residues. Germline V gene sequence: CDR1 SGHTA, CDR2 FQGNSA. The CDR3 coding sequence is TGTGCCAGCAGCCCCCGACTTTTTAGCACAGATACGCAGTATTTT. Translation gives CASSPRLFSTDTQYF. Looking up the rest from reference TRBV7-2 and TRBJ2-3 gives the full variable domain: GAGVSQSPSNKVTEKGKDVELRCDPISGHTALYWYRQSLGQGLEFLIYFQGNSAPDKSGLPSDRFSAERTGGSVSTLTIQRTQQEDSAVYLCASSPRLFSTDTQYFGPGTRLTVL.

J is TRBJ1-1 and V is TRBV19; no firm D call. CDR1 LNHDA and CDR2 SQIVND come from the germline V gene (reference sequence). Trimming removed 7 bases at V and 0 bases at J, with 12 bases between. The length of the CDR3 is 14 residues. Here the CDR3 DNA reads TGTGCCAGTACCACCCAGGTTCTGAACACTGAAGCTTTCTTT. Translated, it gives CASTTQVLNTEAFF.

This chain links TRBV2 with TRBJ1-1; D remains unclear. CDR1 and CDR2 (germline): SNHLY, FYNNEI. Trimming pared 1 base from V and 3 bases from J, leaving 12 bases between. The CDR3 extends over 15 amino acids. The CDR3 DNA sequence: TGTGCCAGCAGTGAAGTAGGACCCGGGGACACTGAAGCTTTCTTT. Encoded protein: CASSEVGPGDTEAFF.

This chain links TRBV27 with TRBJ1-2; 11 bases match TRBD1. Trimming removed 6 bases from V and 5 bases from J; junction bases left unmatched: 2. Germline lookup yields CDR1 MNHEY and CDR2 SMNVEV (reference sequence). The CDR3 is made up of 13 amino acids. CDR3 loop: CASRGQGVYGYTF. The CDR3 DNA is TGTGCCAGCAGGGGACAGGGGGTTTATGGCTACACCTTC.